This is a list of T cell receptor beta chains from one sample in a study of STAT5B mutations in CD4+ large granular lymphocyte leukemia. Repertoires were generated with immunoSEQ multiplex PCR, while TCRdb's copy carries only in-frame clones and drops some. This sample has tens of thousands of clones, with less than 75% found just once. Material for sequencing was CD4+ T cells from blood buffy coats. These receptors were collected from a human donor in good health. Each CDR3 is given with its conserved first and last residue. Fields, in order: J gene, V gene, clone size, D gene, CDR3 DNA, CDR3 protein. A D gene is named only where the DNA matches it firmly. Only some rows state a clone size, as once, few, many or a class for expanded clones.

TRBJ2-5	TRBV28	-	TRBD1	TGTGCCAGCAGCCCGAGGGGGCCAGGGACCCAGTACTTC	CASSPRGPGTQYF
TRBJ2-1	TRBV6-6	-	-	TGTGCCAGCAGCTTTGACCCCTACAATGAGCAGTTCTTC	CASSFDPYNEQFF
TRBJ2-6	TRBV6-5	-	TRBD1	TGTGCCAGCAGCCGGGACAGGGCTGGGGCCAACGTCCTGACTTTC	CASSRDRAGANVLTF
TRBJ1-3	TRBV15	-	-	TGTGCCACCAGCAGAGGAGGGGAAGGAAACACCATATATTTT	CATSRGGEGNTIYF
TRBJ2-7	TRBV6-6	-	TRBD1	TGTGCCAGCAGTTTCGCGACAGGGGCAAACGAGCAGTACTTC	CASSFATGANEQYF
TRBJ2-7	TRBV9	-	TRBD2	TGTGCCAGCAGCCCGATAGCGGGGGGAGTCTCCTACGAGCAGTACTTC	CASSPIAGGVSYEQYF
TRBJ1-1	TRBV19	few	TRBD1	TGTGCCAGTACCCTGGGACAGGGCTTGAACACTGAAGCTTTCTTT	CASTLGQGLNTEAFF
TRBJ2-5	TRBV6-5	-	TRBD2	TGTGCCAGCAGTTACCGGGCGGGGGGAGGAATGGAGACCCAGTACTTC	CASSYRAGGGMETQYF
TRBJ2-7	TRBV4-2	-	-	TGTGCCAGCAGCCGGGAGGGGGGGACCGAGCAGTACTTC	CASSREGGTEQYF
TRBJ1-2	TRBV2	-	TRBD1	TGTGCCAGCAGTTCAGGGGGAAATGGCTACACCTTC	CASSSGGNGYTF
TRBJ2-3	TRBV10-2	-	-	TGCGCCAGCAGTGAGCGAAGCGGGCTACACCAGGGGGATACGCAGTATTTT	CASSERSGLHQGDTQYF
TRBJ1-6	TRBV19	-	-	TGTGCCAGTAGCACGACAGGCGGGGCTTCACCCCTCCACTTT	CASSTTGGASPLHF
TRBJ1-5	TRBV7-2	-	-	TGTGCCAGCAGCTATGACGGGGACGGTGGTTGGCATCAGCCCCAGCATTTT	CASSYDGDGGWHQPQHF
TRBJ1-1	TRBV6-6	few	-	TGTGCCAGCAGTGCCCCAGGCATTAACACTGAAGCTTTCTTT	CASSAPGINTEAFF
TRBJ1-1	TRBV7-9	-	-	TGTGCCAGCAGCTTAAGTTTGGAGGCGGCTTTCTTT	CASSLSLEAAFF
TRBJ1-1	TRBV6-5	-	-	TGTGCCAGCACCAACTTGCCCGGGGGGACTGAAGCTTTCTTT	CASTNLPGGTEAFF
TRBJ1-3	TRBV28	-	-	TGTGCCAGCAGTTTAACCAGCTCTGGAAACACCATATATTTT	CASSLTSSGNTIYF
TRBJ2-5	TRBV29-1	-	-	TGCAGCGTTGAACCAGGGGGGTTGGAGACCCAGTACTTC	CSVEPGGLETQYF
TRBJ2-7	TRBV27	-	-	TGTGCCAGCAGTCCAACAGGGCTCTCCTACGAGCAGTACTTC	CASSPTGLSYEQYF
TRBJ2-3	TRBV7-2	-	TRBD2	TGTGCCAGCAGCAAAAGGGGCGGGGGGACAGATACGCAGTATTTT	CASSKRGGGTDTQYF
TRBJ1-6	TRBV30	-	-	TGTGCCTGGTCCCTGCCTGGGGGCTATAATTCACCCCTCCACTTT	CAWSLPGGYNSPLHF
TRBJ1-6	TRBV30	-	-	TGTGCCTGGAGTGGGGACTCTGGGGGTATTTATTCACCCCTCCACTTT	CAWSGDSGGIYSPLHF
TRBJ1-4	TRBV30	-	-	TGTGCCTGGAGCGGCGACCTGGGTGAAAAACTGTTTTTT	CAWSGDLGEKLFF
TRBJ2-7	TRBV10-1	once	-	TGCGCCAGCAGTTCAGGTGGAGGCTACGAGCAGTACTTC	CASSSGGGYEQYF
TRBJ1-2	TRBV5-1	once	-	TGCGCCAGCAGCTCAGGGGAGAACGTTCATGGCTACACCTTC	CASSSGENVHGYTF
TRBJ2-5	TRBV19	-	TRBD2	TGTGCCAGTTCCCGGGGTAGCGGGGGGGCAGGGGAGACCCAGTACTTC	CASSRGSGGAGETQYF
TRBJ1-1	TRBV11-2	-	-	TGTGCCAGCAGCTTCGACAGGTTTCTGAACACTGAAGCTTTCTTT	CASSFDRFLNTEAFF
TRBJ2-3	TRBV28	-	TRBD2	TGTGCCAGCAGTGGGGCTAGCGGGGTCCCAGATACGCAGTATTTT	CASSGASGVPDTQYF
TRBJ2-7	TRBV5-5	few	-	TGTGCCAGCAGCTTGGACGGGGAAGATTGGGAGCAGTACTTC	CASSLDGEDWEQYF
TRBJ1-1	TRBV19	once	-	TGTGCCAGTAGCCCCCGGGAGTCTGAAGCTTTCTTT	CASSPRESEAFF
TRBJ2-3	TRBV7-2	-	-	TGTGCCAGCAGCACTTTCGGGGATACGCAGTATTTT	CASSTFGDTQYF